Sequencing of this T cell receptor (beta chain) was carried out in a study of CD8+ T cells in alopecia areata (dated by TCRdb to the late 2010s). Background for the entire study: To study T cell clonal expansion in alopecia areata, the researchers applied high-throughput TCRbeta sequencing to both the C3H/HeJ mouse model and human patients. TCRbeta CDR3 regions were amplified by immunoSEQ multiplex PCR using 35 Vbeta forward and 13 Jbeta reverse primers. Scalp clonality was compared among normal scalp (n=4), patchy alopecia areata scalp (n=8), and alopecia totalis/universalis scalp (n=8). The RNA source kit depended on sample type: the PAXgene miRNA kit for fixed scalp, the miRNeasy kit for PBMCs, and the RNeasy kit for mouse skin. In humans, TCRbeta sequencing was performed on scalp tissue and on sorted CD4+ and CD8+ peripheral blood T cells from healthy controls and from patients with patchy or totalis/universalis alopecia areata.

Regarding this clone: The clone's antigen remains unknown. No clone much larger than this one lies a single base away; base qualities are absent.

The paper's findings and limits, for the study overall: Compared with mice, TCR sequences shared between patients were less clear, possibly partly because of HLA diversity across the patient population. Higher clonality and more expanded CD8+ clones were observed in lesional scalp than in normal scalp, particularly in alopecia totalis/universalis, a finding suggestive of antigenic drive. Unlike mouse skin, where gammadelta T cells dominate, normal human skin contains resident alphabeta T cells that get sequenced too, which complicates analysis of the scalp TCR repertoire.

To prepare the library, the immunoSEQ multiplex PCR assay was applied. RNA was extracted from all samples and reverse transcribed into cDNA as template for TCR sequencing. SuperScript III was used to make first-strand cDNA, primed with a 2:1 mix of oligo-dT and random hexamers. A synthetic immune receptor repertoire was used to assess amplification bias, and residual bias was removed computationally. For the original study's pipeline: After raw reads were preprocessed to remove errors, the CDR3 was defined following IMGT conventions as running from the conserved cysteine to phenylalanine. Clonality was computed by normalizing Shannon entropy by log2 of the number of productive unique TCRs and subtracting the result from 1. Scalp TCRbeta sequences were cross-referenced with sorted blood CD4 and CD8 repertoires so that the CD4 or CD8 identity of scalp clones could be inferred. TCRdb retrieved this table from immuneACCESS and kept in-frame rearrangements only. Not all clones are present; in checked studies, unresolved V genes account for under half, and no reason is known for the remainder. The V and J calls and the clone size are those of that table, but D and trimming were determined from the DNA. This sample holds tens of thousands of clones; roughly half were observed only once. The ten biggest clones cover approximately 5.4% of the sample.

Lesional scalp punch biopsies and peripheral blood were collected from alopecia areata patients. PBMCs were separated by density centrifugation and stained for CD3, CD4 and CD8, after which CD4+ and CD8+ T cells were sorted on a FACSAria. The untreated alopecia areata patients were recruited through a multicenter biomarker study. For about five biomarker-study patients, blood CD8+ T cells were further sorted into NKG2D-low and NKG2D-high fractions. The CDR3 runs 15 residues from the cysteine to the phenylalanine. Only the CDR3 part of the read is kept: 45 bases, read in frame from the first base. V trim: 1 base; J trim: 3 bases; unmatched bases: 1. In the germline V gene, CDR1 corresponds to MGHRA and CDR2 to YSYEKL.

Recombination connected TRBV4-1 to TRBJ2-1; 9 bases in the junction line up with TRBD2. The TCR sequence derives from a human donor with alopecia areata. Sequencing used NKG2D-high CD8+ T cells sorted from blood. This sample's cell subset or site label indicates: sorted CD8+ NKG2D-high blood T cells. The CDR3 here reads CASSQASGDYNEQFF. In nucleotides, the sequence is TGCGCCAGCAGCCAAGCTAGCGGGGACTACAATGAGCAGTTCTTC.